This TCR beta chain was sequenced in a study of blood T cell repertoires in COVID-19. Study as a whole: The samples span acute and convalescent COVID-19 from the United States, Italy and Spain. PBMCs, B-cell-depleted T cells, or T cells were the source of the cDNA or gDNA that made up the material.

Germline V lookup: CDR1 WSHSY, CDR2 SAAADI. CDR3 size: 15 residues. The germline V and J ends were trimmed by 6 bases and 4 bases, with 16 bases remaining between them. Seattle patients were enrolled during active infection and followed longitudinally. In the study's own analysis: Estimation of nucleated cell counts was performed using reference gene primer amplification. Only in-frame clones appear in the TCRdb table, and some are missing; sequencing was by immunoSEQ multiplex PCR. The DNA gave D and trimming, while V, J and clone size come from that table. The table includes 150,000 to 200,000 clones, approximately 82% detected once.

The chain links TRBV10-2 to TRBJ2-1; no reliable D call. The source material was peripheral blood. The TCR comes from a middle-aged woman with COVID-19, enrolled during active disease. The CDR3 bases are TGCGCCAGCAGGTCGTTTGTGTCGGAGTACAATGAGCAGTTCTTC. It encodes CASRSFVSEYNEQFF.